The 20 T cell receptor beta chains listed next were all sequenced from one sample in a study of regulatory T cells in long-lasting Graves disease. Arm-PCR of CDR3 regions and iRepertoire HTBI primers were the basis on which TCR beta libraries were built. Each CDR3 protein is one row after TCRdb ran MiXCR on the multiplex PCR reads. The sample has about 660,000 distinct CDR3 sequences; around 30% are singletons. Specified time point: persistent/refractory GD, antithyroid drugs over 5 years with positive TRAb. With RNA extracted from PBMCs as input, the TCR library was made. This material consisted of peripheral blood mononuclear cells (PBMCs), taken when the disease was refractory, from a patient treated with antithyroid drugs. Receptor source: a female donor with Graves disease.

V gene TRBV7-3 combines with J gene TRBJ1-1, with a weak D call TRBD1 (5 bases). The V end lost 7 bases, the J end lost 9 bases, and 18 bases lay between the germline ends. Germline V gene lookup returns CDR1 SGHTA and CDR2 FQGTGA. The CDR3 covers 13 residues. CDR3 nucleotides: TGTGCCAGCACCTCTGGAGTGGGGGACCAAGCTTTCTTT. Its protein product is CASTSGVGDQAFF.

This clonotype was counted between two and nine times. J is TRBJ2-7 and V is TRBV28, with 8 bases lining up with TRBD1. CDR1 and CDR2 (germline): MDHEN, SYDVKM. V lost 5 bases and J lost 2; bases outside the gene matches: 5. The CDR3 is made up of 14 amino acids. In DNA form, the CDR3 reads TGTGCCAGCAGTGCACAGACAGGGGCCTACGAGCAGTACTTC. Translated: CASSAQTGAYEQYF.

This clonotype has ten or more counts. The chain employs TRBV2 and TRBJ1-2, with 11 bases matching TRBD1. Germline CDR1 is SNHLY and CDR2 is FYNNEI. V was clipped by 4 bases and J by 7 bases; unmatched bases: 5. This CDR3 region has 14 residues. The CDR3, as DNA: TGTGCCAGCAGTGGGACAGGGGGCTTGGCTGGCTACACCTTC. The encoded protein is CASSGTGGLAGYTF.

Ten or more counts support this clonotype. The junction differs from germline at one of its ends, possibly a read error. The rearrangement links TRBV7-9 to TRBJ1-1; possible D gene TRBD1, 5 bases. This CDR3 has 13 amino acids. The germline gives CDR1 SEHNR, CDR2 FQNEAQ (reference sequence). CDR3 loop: CASSLERQTEAFF. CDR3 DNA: TGCGCCAGCAGCTTGGAGAGACAGACTGAAGCTTTCTTT.

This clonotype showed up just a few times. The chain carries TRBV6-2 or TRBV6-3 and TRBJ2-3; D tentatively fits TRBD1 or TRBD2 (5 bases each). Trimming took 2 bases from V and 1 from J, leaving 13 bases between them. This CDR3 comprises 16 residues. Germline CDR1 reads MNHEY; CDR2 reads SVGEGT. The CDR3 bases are TGTGCCAGCAGTTACGGGACCGGTCGTCGCACAGATACGCAGTATTTT. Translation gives CASSYGTGRRTDTQYF.

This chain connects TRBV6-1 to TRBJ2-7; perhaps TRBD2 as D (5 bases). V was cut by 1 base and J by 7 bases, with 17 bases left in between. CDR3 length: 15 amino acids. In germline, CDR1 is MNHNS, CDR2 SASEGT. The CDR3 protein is CASSEVVGRTAEQYF. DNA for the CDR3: TGTGCCAGCAGTGAAGTTGTGGGCAGGACTGCTGAGCAGTACTTC.

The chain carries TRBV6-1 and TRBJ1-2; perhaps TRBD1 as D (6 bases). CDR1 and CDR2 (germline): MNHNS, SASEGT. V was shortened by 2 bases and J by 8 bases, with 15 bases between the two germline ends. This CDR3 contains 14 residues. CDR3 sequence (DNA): TGTGCCAGCAGTGAAATGAGGGGGGCACGGGGCTACACCTTC. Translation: CASSEMRGARGYTF.

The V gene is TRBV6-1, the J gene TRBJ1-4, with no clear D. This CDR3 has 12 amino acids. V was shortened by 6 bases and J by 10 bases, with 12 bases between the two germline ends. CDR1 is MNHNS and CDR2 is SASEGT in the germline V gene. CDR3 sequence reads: CASSSLLGKLFF. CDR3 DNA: TGTGCCAGCAGCTCCCTCCTCGGAAAACTGTTTTTT.

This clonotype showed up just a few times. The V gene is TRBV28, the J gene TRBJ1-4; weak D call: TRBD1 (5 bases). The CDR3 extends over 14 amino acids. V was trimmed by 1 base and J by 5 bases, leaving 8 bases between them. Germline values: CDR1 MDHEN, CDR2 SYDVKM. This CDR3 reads CASSLYGGNEKLFF. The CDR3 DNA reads TGTGCCAGCAGTTTATATGGGGGGAATGAAAAACTGTTTTTT.

CDR3 region: CASNIPGLAAPGDTQYF. The CDR3 coding sequence is TGTGCCAGCAATATACCGGGACTAGCGGCTCCAGGCGATACGCAGTATTTT. The chain carries TRBV28 and TRBJ2-3; 11 nucleotides line up with TRBD2. The CDR3 has 17 amino acids. From germline, CDR1 is MDHEN and CDR2 SYDVKM. Trimming took 7 bases from V and 6 from J; bases not matched to a gene: 15.

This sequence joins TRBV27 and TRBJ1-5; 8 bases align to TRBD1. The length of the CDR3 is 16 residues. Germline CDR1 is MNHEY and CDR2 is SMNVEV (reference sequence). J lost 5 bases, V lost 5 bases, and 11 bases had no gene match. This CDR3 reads CASSPRTGLGYQPQHF. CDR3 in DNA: TGTGCCAGCAGTCCCCGGACAGGGCTTGGGTATCAGCCCCAGCATTTT.

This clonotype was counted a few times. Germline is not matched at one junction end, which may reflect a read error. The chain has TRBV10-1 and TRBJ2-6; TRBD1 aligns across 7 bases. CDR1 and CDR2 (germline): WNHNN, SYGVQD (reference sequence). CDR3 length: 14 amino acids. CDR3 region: CAIRQGTGANVLTF. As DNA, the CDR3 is TGTGCCATACGACAGGGAACTGGGGCCAACGTCCTGACTTTC.

The CDR3 protein is CASSLPEVAYGYTF. The DNA of the CDR3 is TGTGCCAGCAGCTTGCCCGAGGTGGCCTATGGCTACACCTTC. The chain links TRBV5-4 to TRBJ1-2; D unclear. The V gene lost 1 base and the J gene lost 4 bases, with 11 bases spanning the gap. The CDR3 has 14 amino acids. Germline V gene lookup returns CDR1 SGHNT and CDR2 YYREEE (reference sequence).

CDR3 in DNA: TGTGCCAGCAGTGATTGGGGGGACAATAGCAATCAGCCCCAGCATTTT. Translation: CASSDWGDNSNQPQHF. The V gene is TRBV6-1, the J gene TRBJ1-5, with TRBD1 as a possible D gene (6 bases). V was pared by 3 bases and J by 0 bases, with 12 bases between. Per the germline V gene, CDR1 is MNHNS and CDR2 is SASEGT. The CDR3 totals 16 residues.

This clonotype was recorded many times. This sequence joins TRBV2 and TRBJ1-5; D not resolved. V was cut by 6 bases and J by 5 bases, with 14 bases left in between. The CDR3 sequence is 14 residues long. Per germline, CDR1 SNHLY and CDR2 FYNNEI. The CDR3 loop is CASRGLRQDQPQHF. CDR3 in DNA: TGTGCCAGCAGGGGCCTGAGGCAGGATCAGCCCCAGCATTTT. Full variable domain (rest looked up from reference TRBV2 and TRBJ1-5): EPEVTQTPSHQVTQMGQEVILRCVPISNHLYFYWYRQILGQKVEFLVSFYNNEISEKSEIFDDQFSVERPDGSNFTLKIRSTKLEDSAMYFCASRGLRQDQPQHFGDGTRLSIL.

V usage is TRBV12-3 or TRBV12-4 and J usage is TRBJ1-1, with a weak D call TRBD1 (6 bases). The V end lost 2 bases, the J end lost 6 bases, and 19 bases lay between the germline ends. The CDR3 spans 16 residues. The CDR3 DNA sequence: TGTGCCAGCAGTTTATTGGGGGGCAACCGAGTATCTGAAGCTTTCTTT. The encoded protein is CASSLLGGNRVSEAFF.

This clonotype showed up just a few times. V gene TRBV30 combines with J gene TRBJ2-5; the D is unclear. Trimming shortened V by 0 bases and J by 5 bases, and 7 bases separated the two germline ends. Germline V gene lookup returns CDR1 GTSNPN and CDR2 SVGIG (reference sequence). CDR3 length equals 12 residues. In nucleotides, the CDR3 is TGTGCCTGGAGTGTTAGGATGGAGACCCAGTACTTC. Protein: CAWSVRMETQYF. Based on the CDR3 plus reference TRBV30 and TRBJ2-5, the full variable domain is SQTIHQWPATLVQPVGSPLSLECTVEGTSNPNLYWYRQAAGRGLQLLFYSVGIGQISSEVPQNLSASRPQDRQFILSSKKLLLSDSGFYLCAWSVRMETQYFGPGTRLLVL.

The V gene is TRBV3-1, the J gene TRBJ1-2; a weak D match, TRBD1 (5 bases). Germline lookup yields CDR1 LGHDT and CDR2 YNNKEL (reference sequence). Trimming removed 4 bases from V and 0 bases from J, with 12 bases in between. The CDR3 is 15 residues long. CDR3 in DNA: TGTGCCAGCAGCCCTGGGACGGATACTAACTATGGCTACACCTTC. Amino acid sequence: CASSPGTDTNYGYTF.

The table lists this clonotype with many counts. CDR3 in amino acids: CSAVGQGGTEAFF. DNA of the CDR3: TGCAGTGCAGTGGGGCAGGGAGGCACTGAAGCTTTCTTT. This chain connects TRBV20-1 to TRBJ1-1, with D possibly being TRBD1 (5 bases). Germline V gives CDR1 DFQATT, CDR2 SNEGSKA (reference sequence). With 6 bases removed from V and 4 bases from J, the gap between germline ends came to 15 bases. CDR3 length equals 13 residues.

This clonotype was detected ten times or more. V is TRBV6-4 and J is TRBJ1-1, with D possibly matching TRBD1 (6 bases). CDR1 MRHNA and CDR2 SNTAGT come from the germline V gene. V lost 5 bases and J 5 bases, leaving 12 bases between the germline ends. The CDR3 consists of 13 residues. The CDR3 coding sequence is TGTGCCAGCAGTCCTCAGGGGAGGACTGAAGCTTTCTTT. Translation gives CASSPQGRTEAFF.